Listed below are T cell receptor beta chains from one sample, sequenced in a study of T-cell reconstitution after alpha-beta-depleted transplantation in children. TCRdb re-called the PCR reads through MiXCR, storing one row per CDR3 protein. This table has a few hundred thousand distinct CDR3 sequences, over 7% appearing once. The source was peripheral blood, collected 360 days after TCRalphabeta/CD19-depleted stem cell transplant. The origin of the receptors is a female patient between 2 and 15 years old who had a stem cell transplant for Fanconi anemia, so the T cells may come from the graft donor. The CDR3 runs from the conserved cysteine through the conserved F or W. Each record gives: V gene, D gene, J gene, clone size, CDR3 protein, CDR3 DNA. A D gene is named only where the DNA matches it firmly. A row's size may be missing; if present it is once, few, many or a size class.

v_call: TRBV4-2
d_call: TRBD1
j_call: TRBJ2-5
clone_size: once
cdr3_aa: CASSQLPGQGANQETQYF
cdr3_nt: TGTGCCAGCAGCCAACTTCCGGGACAGGGGGCGAACCAAGAGACCCAGTACTTC

v_call: TRBV15
d_call: -
j_call: TRBJ1-2
clone_size: many
cdr3_aa: CATSRDPTGYYGYTF
cdr3_nt: TGTGCCACCAGCAGAGACCCCACAGGGTACTATGGCTACACCTTC

v_call: TRBV30
d_call: TRBD1
j_call: TRBJ1-2
clone_size: few
cdr3_aa: CAWRWTGAYGYTF
cdr3_nt: TGTGCCTGGAGATGGACAGGCGCTTATGGCTACACCTTC

v_call: TRBV6-2/TRBV6-3
d_call: -
j_call: TRBJ2-6
clone_size: many
cdr3_aa: CASTTTRVGANVLTF
cdr3_nt: TGTGCCAGCACTACGACAAGGGTCGGGGCCAACGTCCTGACTTTC

v_call: TRBV27
d_call: TRBD1
j_call: TRBJ2-1
clone_size: many
cdr3_aa: CASSLFGTAYNEQFF
cdr3_nt: TGTGCCAGCAGTTTATTTGGGACAGCCTACAATGAGCAGTTCTTC

v_call: TRBV15
d_call: -
j_call: TRBJ1-1
clone_size: -
cdr3_aa: CATSSWGRDEAFF
cdr3_nt: TGTGCCACCAGCTCATGGGGGCGGGATGAAGCTTTCTTT

v_call: TRBV24-1
d_call: -
j_call: TRBJ2-2
clone_size: many
cdr3_aa: CATSDFGLRGPGELFF
cdr3_nt: TGTGCCACCAGTGATTTTGGGCTCCGGGGGCCCGGGGAGCTGTTTTTT

v_call: TRBV5-1
d_call: -
j_call: TRBJ2-3
clone_size: few
cdr3_aa: CASSLGSYGTDTQYF
cdr3_nt: TGCGCCAGCAGCTTGGGTAGCTATGGCACAGATACGCAGTATTTT

v_call: TRBV29-1
d_call: -
j_call: TRBJ2-1
clone_size: -
cdr3_aa: CSVGQVSYNEQFF
cdr3_nt: TGCAGCGTTGGACAGGTCTCCTACAATGAGCAGTTCTTC

v_call: TRBV7-3
d_call: -
j_call: TRBJ2-1
clone_size: -
cdr3_aa: CASSPRLAKSYNEQFF
cdr3_nt: TGTGCCAGCAGCCCCCGCCTAGCGAAGTCCTACAATGAGCAGTTCTTC

v_call: TRBV20-1
d_call: -
j_call: TRBJ2-7
clone_size: -
cdr3_aa: CSATTTGGQYF
cdr3_nt: TGCAGTGCTACGACCACGGGGGGCCAGTACTTC

v_call: TRBV30
d_call: TRBD2
j_call: TRBJ2-3
clone_size: -
cdr3_aa: CAWSVTLADSTDTQYF
cdr3_nt: TGTGCCTGGAGCGTAACGCTAGCGGATTCCACAGATACGCAGTATTTT

v_call: TRBV27
d_call: -
j_call: TRBJ2-2
clone_size: many
cdr3_aa: CASSSSAVTGELFF
cdr3_nt: TGTGCCAGCAGTTCCTCCGCGGTCACCGGGGAGCTGTTTTTT

v_call: TRBV2
d_call: -
j_call: TRBJ1-1
clone_size: many
cdr3_aa: CASSEMPGFGEAFF
cdr3_nt: TGTGCCAGCAGTGAAATGCCGGGATTCGGTGAAGCTTTCTTT

v_call: TRBV5-5
d_call: -
j_call: TRBJ1-1
clone_size: many
cdr3_aa: CASSLEVLRPNTEAFF
cdr3_nt: TGTGCCAGCAGCTTGGAGGTCCTTCGTCCGAACACTGAAGCTTTCTTT

v_call: TRBV12-5
d_call: TRBD2
j_call: TRBJ2-3
clone_size: many
cdr3_aa: CASGSGGSSTDTQYF
cdr3_nt: TGTGCTAGTGGTAGCGGGGGATCTAGCACAGATACGCAGTATTTT

v_call: TRBV5-1
d_call: -
j_call: TRBJ2-5
clone_size: many
cdr3_aa: CASSEAVQETQYF
cdr3_nt: TGCGCCAGCAGCGAGGCAGTTCAAGAGACCCAGTACTTC